These 29 T cell receptor beta chains originate from one sample sequenced in a study of shared clonotypes between healthy human individuals. TCRdb keeps only in-frame clones here, not all; method: immunoSEQ multiplex PCR. The repertoire holds about 1 million clones, with 65% to 75% as singletons. Specimen: memory CD4+ T cells sorted from blood. Noted subset: CD45RA-negative fraction. The receptors were gathered from a man aged 18 to 30 in good health.

V is TRBV4-3 and J is TRBJ2-3; TRBD1 agrees at 9 bases. The V gene's germline CDR1 is LGHNA and CDR2 YSLEER. The CDR3 extends over 16 amino acids. Trimming at V came to 3 bases and at J to 5 bases, leaving 9 bases not matched to a gene. CDR3 sequence (DNA): TGCGCCAGCAGCCAGGGGACAGGGAGCGCAGGAGATACGCAGTATTTT. Translated: CASSQGTGSAGDTQYF.

This clone has a handful of counts. V and J are TRBV2 and TRBJ2-7; no reliable D call. Trimming pared 6 bases from V and 1 base from J, leaving 13 bases between. Per germline, CDR1 SNHLY and CDR2 FYNNEI. This CDR3 is built from 14 residues. CDR3 bases: TGTGCCAGCAGGGGTCCGTGGGTTTCCTACGAGCAGTACTTC. The encoded protein is CASRGPWVSYEQYF. Full variable domain (missing parts from reference TRBV2 and TRBJ2-7): EPEVTQTPSHQVTQMGQEVILRCVPISNHLYFYWYRQILGQKVEFLVSFYNNEISEKSEIFDDQFSVERPDGSNFTLKIRSTKLEDSAMYFCASRGPWVSYEQYFGPGTRLTVT.

A few counts support this clone. The rearrangement uses TRBV6-6 and TRBJ2-1; D perhaps matches TRBD1 (5 bases). CDR1 is MNHNY, CDR2 SVGAGI, per germline (reference sequence). V was cut by 0 bases and J by 8 bases, with 8 bases left in between. CDR3 length: 13 residues. The CDR3 reads CASSYSEGDEQFF. The DNA of the CDR3 is TGTGCCAGCAGTTACTCGGAAGGGGATGAGCAGTTCTTC.

This rearrangement joins TRBV6-1 to TRBJ2-1, with TRBD2 as a possible D gene (5 bases). Between the trimmed V and J ends, which lost 1 base and 13 bases, there was a span of 11 bases. The CDR3 spans 12 residues. The germline V gene encodes CDR1 MNHNS and CDR2 SASEGT. Written as DNA, the CDR3 is TGTGCCAGCAGTGAAGGCTCGGGGTCCCAGTTCTTC. This translates into CASSEGSGSQFF.

The rearrangement uses TRBV1 and TRBJ1-3; the table gives TRBD1 as D, unverified against the DNA. TRBV1 is classified as a pseudogene. The CDR3 spans 16 residues. The CDR3 region has the DNA TGCACCAGCAGCCAAGAGATTAGACAGGGGCGAAACACCATATATTTT. Translated: CTSSQEIRQGRNTIYF.

The V call is TRBV7-2, the J call TRBJ2-1; D is unresolved. The CDR3 sequence is 12 residues long. Trimming took 3 bases from V and 14 from J, leaving 14 bases between them. Germline CDR1 SGHTA, CDR2 FQGNSA. CDR3 sequence: CASSLFRQDEFF. The CDR3 nucleotides read TGTGCCAGCAGCTTGTTTCGCCAGGACGAGTTCTTC.

V gene TRBV9 combines with J gene TRBJ1-5, with D tentatively TRBD1 (6 bases). CDR1 SGDLS and CDR2 YYNGEE come from the germline V gene. V lost 3 bases and J 6 bases, leaving 13 bases between the germline ends. There are 14 residues in the CDR3. DNA of the CDR3: TGTGCCAGCAGCGGAACAGGGCAAGCTCAGCCCCAGCATTTT. Its translation is CASSGTGQAQPQHF.

The V call is TRBV30, the J call TRBJ1-3; D uncertain. Germline CDR1 and CDR2: GTSNPN and SVGIG (reference sequence). The CDR3 runs to 13 residues. V lost 1 base, J lost 2 bases, and 6 bases lay in between. CDR3 coding DNA: TGTGCCTGGAGTGGCCAGCCTGGAAACACCATATATTTT. Amino acid sequence: CAWSGQPGNTIYF.

The V gene is TRBV11-1, the J gene TRBJ2-7; D might be TRBD1 (6 bases). Trimming cost V 0 bases and J 4 bases, with 22 bases left between them. The CDR3 covers 18 residues. Germline CDR1 and CDR2: SGHAT and FQDESV (reference sequence). The chain's CDR3 is CASSLARYRVFGIYEQYF. The CDR3 DNA is TGTGCCAGCAGCTTAGCTCGGTACAGGGTGTTCGGGATATACGAGCAGTACTTC.

The chain is built from TRBV10-1 and TRBJ1-6, with 7 bases aligning to TRBD1. Germline CDR1 reads WNHNN; CDR2 reads SYGVQD (reference sequence). This CDR3 spans 20 amino acids. The junction had 20 bases not matched to a gene; V was cut back by 7 bases and J by 2 bases. The CDR3 sequence is CASTQRGGQKVEPYNSPLHF. The CDR3 region has the DNA TGCGCCAGCACCCAAAGGGGGGGACAGAAGGTCGAACCCTATAATTCACCCCTCCACTTT.

This chain connects TRBV19 to TRBJ2-6, with 10 bases that match TRBD2. Germline V gene sequence: CDR1 LNHDA, CDR2 SQIVND (reference sequence). V gave up 5 bases and J gave up 4 bases; unmatched junction bases: 14. This CDR3 comprises 19 residues. CDR3 loop: CASSLRIAGGPQGANVLTF. DNA for the CDR3: TGTGCCAGTAGTCTCCGAATAGCGGGGGGCCCCCAGGGGGCCAACGTCCTGACTTTC. The whole variable domain, remainder taken from reference TRBV19 and TRBJ2-6, is DGGITQSPKYLFRKEGQNVTLSCEQNLNHDAMYWYRQDPGQGLRLIYYSQIVNDFQKGDIAEGYSVSREKKESFPLTVTSAQKNPTAFYLCASSLRIAGGPQGANVLTFGAGSRLTVL.

V gene TRBV4-3 combines with J gene TRBJ2-3, with D perhaps TRBD2 (6 bases). CDR3 size: 14 residues. Germline CDR1 and CDR2: LGHNA and YSLEER. V lost 4 bases to trimming and J lost 4 bases, with 12 bases between them. CDR3 nucleotides: TGCGCCAGCAGCCGGGGACTGGCCCCAGATACGCAGTATTTT. It codes for CASSRGLAPDTQYF.

This chain connects TRBV5-1 to TRBJ1-3; 10 positions agree with TRBD1. J gave up 4 bases and V 5 bases, and 6 bases lay outside the gene matches. The CDR3 covers 15 residues. Germline V CDR1 and CDR2: SGHRS, YFSETQ. The CDR3 loop is CASSWTGGRGNTIYF. The CDR3 DNA is TGCGCCAGCAGTTGGACAGGGGGAAGGGGAAACACCATATATTTT.

The rearrangement joins TRBV5-1 to TRBJ1-1; TRBD1 is a possible D gene (5 bases). The V gene lost 0 bases and the J gene lost 6 bases, with 12 bases spanning the gap. Germline V gives CDR1 SGHRS, CDR2 YFSETQ. The CDR3 spans 14 residues. The CDR3 bases are TGCGCCAGCAGCTTGGGAGGGGAGTGGGCTGAAGCTTTCTTT. This codes for CASSLGGEWAEAFF. Together with reference TRBV5-1 and TRBJ1-1, the CDR3 gives the full variable domain: KAGVTQTPRYLIKTRGQQVTLSCSPISGHRSVSWYQQTPGQGLQFLFEYFSETQRNKGNFPGRFSGRQFSNSRSEMNVSTLELGDSALYLCASSLGGEWAEAFFGQGTRLTVV.

V usage is TRBV5-4 and J usage is TRBJ2-1; 7 bases are shared with TRBD1. This CDR3 has 14 amino acids. The junction had 3 bases not matched to a gene; V was cut back by 1 base and J by 5 bases. Germline lookup yields CDR1 SGHNT and CDR2 YYREEE (reference sequence). The CDR3 here is CASSLIDRDNEQFF. The CDR3, as DNA: TGTGCCAGCAGCTTGATCGACAGGGACAATGAGCAGTTCTTC.

CDR3 nucleotides: TGTGCCAGCAGGGCCTTGACAGGCTTCGCAGATACGCAGTATTTT. Translating it yields CASRALTGFADTQYF. The chain joins TRBV2 to TRBJ2-3; TRBD1 is a possible D gene (6 bases). CDR1 SNHLY and CDR2 FYNNEI come from the germline V gene. Trimming removed 6 bases from V and 4 bases from J, with 17 bases in between. This CDR3 spans 15 amino acids.

V is TRBV9 and J is TRBJ1-6, with a tentative D call TRBD1 (6 bases). Trimming removed 4 bases from V and 5 bases from J, with 34 bases in between. The CDR3 consists of 22 residues. The germline V gene encodes CDR1 SGDLS and CDR2 YYNGEE. CDR3 residues: CASSPDPWVQGPLTIHNSPLHF. The DNA of the CDR3 is TGTGCCAGCAGCCCAGACCCGTGGGTCCAGGGGCCTCTGACGATTCATAATTCACCCCTCCACTTT.

The rearrangement links TRBV5-1 to TRBJ1-1; D is perhaps TRBD1 (5 bases). CDR3 size: 15 residues. Trimming pared 4 bases from V and 5 bases from J, leaving 18 bases between. CDR1 SGHRS and CDR2 YFSETQ come from the germline V gene. The CDR3 nucleotides are TGCGCCAGCAGCCTAGACAGTCGAGGTTGGACTGAAGCTTTCTTT. Encoded protein: CASSLDSRGWTEAFF.

The CDR3 protein is CASSLEAGEQFF. The CDR3 region has the DNA TGTGCCAGCAGCTTAGAGGCGGGTGAGCAGTTCTTC. The chain has TRBV11-3 and TRBJ2-1, with TRBD2 as a possible D gene (5 bases). Germline-derived CDR1 and CDR2 are SGHNT and YENEEA. This CDR3 is 12 amino acids long. The germline V and J ends were trimmed by 0 bases and 9 bases, with 6 bases remaining between them.

V is TRBV7-9 and J is TRBJ2-1, with D unresolved. V was pared by 5 bases and J by 8 bases, with 16 bases between. The CDR3 spans 14 residues. Per the germline V gene, CDR1 is SEHNR and CDR2 is FQNEAQ (reference sequence). CDR3: CASSRARSPHEQFF. The CDR3 DNA reads TGTGCCAGCAGCCGCGCCCGGAGCCCCCATGAGCAGTTCTTC.

The V gene is TRBV18, the J gene TRBJ2-3; TRBD2 might be the D (6 bases). CDR1 and CDR2 from the germline V gene are KGHSH and LQKENI. V lost 6 bases, J lost 1 base, and 11 bases lay in between. The CDR3 totals 14 residues. The CDR3 reads CASSLGTRTDTQYF. The CDR3 DNA sequence: TGTGCCAGCTCCCTCGGGACTCGCACAGATACGCAGTATTTT.

This clone was detected once. This rearrangement joins TRBV5-1 to TRBJ2-1; possibly TRBD2 for D (7 bases). Germline V CDR1 and CDR2: SGHRS, YFSETQ. The CDR3 has 16 amino acids. V dropped 4 bases and J dropped 2 bases, with 16 bases sitting between them. CDR3 region: CASSGTTGKTYNEQFF. The CDR3 coding sequence is TGCGCCAGCAGCGGGACTACAGGGAAGACCTACAATGAGCAGTTCTTC.

This clone occurred once. V and J are TRBV7-8 and TRBJ2-1; no clear D. This CDR3 contains 14 residues. From germline, CDR1 is SGHVS and CDR2 FQNEAQ. V was trimmed by 5 bases and J by 4 bases, leaving 12 bases between them. The CDR3 nucleotides are TGTGCCAGCAGCCTCAGGCTGGGTTACAATGAGCAGTTCTTC. Its protein is CASSLRLGYNEQFF. The entire variable domain, with the rest obtained from reference TRBV7-8 and TRBJ2-1, is as follows: GAGVSQSPRYKVAKRGQDVALRCDPISGHVSLFWYQQALGQGPEFLTYFQNEAQLDKSGLPSDRFFAERPEGSVSTLKIQRTQQEDSAVYLCASSLRLGYNEQFFGPGTRLTVL.

Only one count was recorded for this clone. This rearrangement joins TRBV5-4 to TRBJ2-1; possibly TRBD2 for D (6 bases). V dropped 2 bases and J dropped 6 bases, with 12 bases sitting between them. CDR1 and CDR2 (germline): SGHNT, YYREEE (reference sequence). The CDR3 contains 14 residues. CDR3 sequence reads: CASSLYVTSNEQFF. CDR3 bases: TGTGCCAGCAGCTTATATGTGACTAGCAATGAGCAGTTCTTC.

This clone was detected a few times. The CDR3 DNA follows: TGCGCCAGCGGTCTGGGAGCGGGGCGGACCCAGTACTTC. It specifies CASGLGAGRTQYF. The V call is TRBV10-2, the J call TRBJ2-5; 7 bases are shared with TRBD2. In germline, CDR1 is WSHSY, CDR2 SAAADI. The trim removed 8 bases at V and 7 bases at J, leaving 10 bases unmatched. This CDR3 contains 13 residues.

On this clone itself: Given a much more abundant clone one base away, this may be a read error. The sample has other DNA sequences that encode this CDR3 too. The chain joins TRBV27 to TRBJ1-2, with 7 bases that match TRBD1. J gave up 2 bases and V 5 bases, and 2 bases lay outside the gene matches. The CDR3 totals 13 residues. From germline, CDR1 is MNHEY and CDR2 SMNVEV (reference sequence). The CDR3 reads CASSPQGNYGYTF. The CDR3 DNA reads TGTGCCAGCAGTCCACAGGGGAACTATGGCTACACCTTC.

The genes are TRBV5-1 and TRBJ2-7, with D tentatively TRBD1 (5 bases). CDR1 and CDR2 from the germline V gene are SGHRS and YFSETQ. V lost 4 bases and J 5 bases, leaving 19 bases between the germline ends. The CDR3 contains 15 residues. The CDR3 bases are TGCGCCAGCAGCCGTGGACAAGGCAAGGCCAACGAGCAGTACTTC. It specifies CASSRGQGKANEQYF.

This clone was detected a few times. The chain combines TRBV4-3 with TRBJ1-1; TRBD1 aligns across 7 bases. Germline-derived CDR1 and CDR2 are LGHNA and YSLEER. V trimming: 1 base; J trimming: 4 bases; junction bases outside the gene matches: 6. The CDR3 has 15 residues. The CDR3 spells CASSQAQGGGTEAFF. The CDR3, as DNA: TGCGCCAGCAGCCAAGCTCAGGGGGGGGGCACTGAAGCTTTCTTT.

The gene calls are TRBV5-6 and TRBJ2-2; D might be TRBD1 or TRBD2, each matching 6 bases. Trimming left V 3 bases short and J 3 bases short, with 21 bases between. Germline V lookup: CDR1 SGHDT, CDR2 YYEEEE. The CDR3 is 18 amino acids. The CDR3 sequence: CASSSSPKGGWYTGELFF. CDR3 in DNA: TGTGCCAGCAGCTCTTCCCCAAAGGGGGGTTGGTACACCGGGGAGCTGTTTTTT.